The rows below give T cell receptor beta chains drawn from one sample of a study of CD8 T cells in Susac syndrome. TCRdb analysed the immunoSEQ multiplex PCR reads with MiXCR anew, one entry per CDR3 protein. Of about 190,000 distinct CDR3 sequences detected, approximately 94% appear once; the ten largest clones hold approximately 0.098%. Sequenced material: CD4+ T cells from PBMCs. The receptors come from a human donor with Susac syndrome. Both conserved end residues are part of each CDR3. A D gene is named only where the DNA matches it firmly. For some rows the clone size is stated as once, few or many, or as a class when expanded; others skip it.

size: .; J: TRBJ2-3; D: .; V: TRBV14; DNA: TGTGCCAGCAGCCAATCCGGAGATACGCAGTATTTT; CDR3: CASSQSGDTQYF
size: .; J: TRBJ2-7; D: TRBD1; V: TRBV6-2/TRBV6-3; DNA: TGTGCCAGCAGTTACGACAGGGGCTACGAGCAGTACTTC; CDR3: CASSYDRGYEQYF
size: .; J: TRBJ1-1; D: .; V: TRBV30; DNA: TGTGCCTGGAGTGTTTCGATGAACACTGAAGCTTTCTTT; CDR3: CAWSVSMNTEAFF
size: .; J: TRBJ1-2; D: .; V: TRBV3-1; DNA: TGTGCCAGCAGCCCCTGGGCAGGGACCAACTATGGCTACACCTTC; CDR3: CASSPWAGTNYGYTF
size: .; J: TRBJ1-1; D: TRBD1; V: TRBV6-5; DNA: TGTGCCAGTTCGAGCAGACAGGGTGCCACTGAAGCTTTCTTT; CDR3: CASSSRQGATEAFF
size: .; J: TRBJ1-5; D: .; V: TRBV12-5; DNA: TGTGCTAGTGGTTTGGAAGGGGCCGCTAGGCAGCCCCAGCATTTT; CDR3: CASGLEGAARQPQHF
size: once; J: TRBJ2-5; D: TRBD2; V: TRBV29-1; DNA: TGCAGCGTTGTGACTAGCGGACAAGAGACCCAGTACTTC; CDR3: CSVVTSGQETQYF
size: .; J: TRBJ1-1; D: .; V: TRBV6-1; DNA: TGTGCCAGCCGGCGGGACACTGAAGCTTTCTTT; CDR3: CASRRDTEAFF
size: .; J: TRBJ1-1; D: .; V: TRBV6-5; DNA: TGTGCCAGCAGTAGCACCTATACTGAAGCTTTCTTT; CDR3: CASSSTYTEAFF
size: .; J: TRBJ1-4; D: .; V: TRBV6-5; DNA: TGTGCCAGCAGTATAAACCCTGCAACTAATGAAAAACTGTTTTTT; CDR3: CASSINPATNEKLFF
size: once; J: TRBJ2-7; D: .; V: TRBV5-1; DNA: TGCGCCAGCAGCTTGGACGGAGCCTACGAGCAGTACTTC; CDR3: CASSLDGAYEQYF